This record looks at one T cell receptor beta chain sequence and its context. Per the study methods: How many nucleated cells were present was estimated from reference gene primer amplification. Produced via immunoSEQ multiplex PCR; TCRdb's table is partial and in-frame only. Clonal size and the V and J genes are those of that table, whereas D and trimming came from the DNA. The sample has 25,000 to 30,000 clones, around 90% seen once. This specimen belongs to a study of blood T cell repertoires in COVID-19. Study-level information: In each case, the material was cDNA or gDNA derived from T cells, B-cell-depleted T cells, or PBMCs.

V lost 2 bases and J 1 base, leaving 10 bases between the germline ends. From germline, CDR1 is MGHRA and CDR2 YSYEKL. This CDR3 spans 15 amino acids. The rearrangement uses TRBV4-1 and TRBJ2-3, with D uncertain. The sequence was obtained from a human donor in a cohort sampled during active COVID-19. The donor label of this sample is uncertain. Material for sequencing was peripheral blood. CDR3 coding DNA: TGCGCCAGCAGCCAATCCGGGTCTCGCACAGATACGCAGTATTTT. This codes for CASSQSGSRTDTQYF.